These 20 T cell receptor beta chains were all obtained from the same sample, sequenced in a study of beta chain features in type 1 diabetes. Isolated RNA was reverse transcribed in full, so expressed TCRB transcripts were sequenced. Sequencing was performed with immunoSEQ multiplex PCR; in TCRdb, only in-frame clones are kept and a portion is missing. This sample carries 150,000 to 180,000 clones, approximately 8.1% of them seen once, and the ten largest clones take 0.5% to 0.65%. Material for sequencing was central memory CD4+ T cells from blood. Receptors originate from a man in his late teens or twenties in good health.

This clone was counted many times. In DNA form, the CDR3 reads TGTGCCAGCAGCCGTGTCGGGACTAGCGGGAATTTCCAAGAGACCCAGTACTTC. It codes for CASSRVGTSGNFQETQYF. The chain couples TRBV7-9 to TRBJ2-5, with 13 bases identical to TRBD2. The junction had 10 bases not matched to a gene; V was cut back by 5 bases and J by 1 base. There are 18 residues in the CDR3. The V gene's germline CDR1 is SEHNR and CDR2 FQNEAQ (reference sequence).

The J gene is TRBJ2-7, the V gene TRBV19; the match to TRBD1 covers 9 bases. Germline trimming cut 9 bases from V and 2 bases from J; bases unmatched to any gene: 5. Germline CDR1 is LNHDA and CDR2 is SQIVND (reference sequence). The CDR3 runs to 13 residues. CDR3 DNA: TGTGCCAGCGGGCGGACAGGGGCCTACGAGCAGTACTTC. Its protein is CASGRTGAYEQYF.

Only a few counts were recorded for this clone. One end of the junction varies from germline; a read error may be responsible. This chain uses TRBV7-7 with TRBJ2-1; TRBD2 agrees at 10 bases. The CDR3 covers 13 residues. Germline V gene lookup returns CDR1 SSHAT and CDR2 FNYEAQ (reference sequence). CDR3 in DNA: TGTGCTAGCAGCTTAGAAGCGGGAGGGCCGCAGTTCTTC. It codes for CASSLEAGGPQFF.

This clone was recorded many times. The chain carries TRBV5-6 and TRBJ2-5; TRBD2 might be the D (6 bases). Deletions cut 1 base from V and 3 bases from J, with 10 bases between. CDR3 length: 14 residues. CDR1 SGHDT and CDR2 YYEEEE come from the germline V gene. The CDR3: CASSLRAGKETQYF. As DNA, the CDR3 is TGTGCCAGCAGCTTGAGGGCGGGAAAAGAGACCCAGTACTTC.

This clone was seen only a few times. V and J are TRBV19 and TRBJ2-7; the match to TRBD1 covers 8 bases. The germline CDR1 and CDR2 sequences are LNHDA and SQIVND (reference sequence). V lost 4 bases and J lost 5; bases outside the gene matches: 10. CDR3 length: 15 residues. CDR3 in amino acids: CASSTRTGSPDEQYF. The CDR3 DNA reads as TGTGCCAGTAGTACCCGGACAGGGTCCCCCGACGAGCAGTACTTC.

This rearrangement joins TRBV29-1 to TRBJ2-7, with unresolved D. Germline V gene lookup returns CDR1 SQVTM and CDR2 ANQGSEA. V lost 3 bases, J lost 6 bases, and 15 bases lay in between. The CDR3 extends over 13 amino acids. CDR3 sequence reads: CSVEQPRSLEQYF. The CDR3 DNA follows: TGCAGCGTTGAGCAACCCAGATCCCTCGAGCAGTACTTC.

The sample holds a few counts of this clone. The V gene is TRBV29-1, the J gene TRBJ1-5; D possibly corresponds to TRBD1 (6 bases). The germline V and J ends were trimmed by 7 bases and 6 bases, with 16 bases remaining between them. The germline CDR1 and CDR2 sequences are SQVTM and ANQGSEA. There are 13 residues in the CDR3. The CDR3 DNA reads as TGCAGCGCTCATGGGGGGGCGGGTCAGCCCCAGCATTTT. Amino acid sequence: CSAHGGAGQPQHF.

Only a few counts were recorded for this clone. V and J are TRBV9 and TRBJ2-6, with D possibly being TRBD1 (6 bases). The CDR3 length is 16 residues. The germline V and J ends were trimmed by 2 bases and 2 bases, with 11 bases remaining between them. Germline CDR1 is SGDLS and CDR2 is YYNGEE. The CDR3 loop reads CASSVIRGPGANVLTF. The CDR3 bases are TGTGCCAGCAGCGTTATCAGGGGCCCTGGGGCCAACGTCCTGACTTTC.

At least ten counts were recorded for this clone. The chain links TRBV13 to TRBJ2-3, with D possibly matching TRBD2 (6 bases). V was cut by 1 base and J by 2 bases, with 10 bases left in between. The V gene's germline CDR1 is PRHDT and CDR2 FYEKMQ (reference sequence). The CDR3 length is 15 residues. CDR3 bases: TGTGCCAGCAGCTTAGATAGCGGATTCACAGATACGCAGTATTTT. Translation gives CASSLDSGFTDTQYF.

CDR3 coding DNA: TGTGCCAGCACGACCGGACAGGGAGTAGTCCACGAGCAGTACTTC. This gives the protein CASTTGQGVVHEQYF. The J gene is TRBJ2-7, the V gene TRBV6-6; TRBD1 matches at 8 bases. The V segment lost 7 bases and the J segment 5 bases; nucleotides outside the gene matches: 13. The germline V gene has CDR1 MNHNY and CDR2 SVGAGI (reference sequence). This CDR3 has 15 residues.

This rearrangement joins TRBV7-2 to TRBJ2-4, with D perhaps TRBD1 (6 bases). Germline CDR1 SGHTA, CDR2 FQGNSA. Trimming took 3 bases from V and 6 from J, leaving 15 bases between them. The CDR3 is 15 amino acids. The chain's CDR3 is CASSLRSGQTNIQYF. DNA for the CDR3: TGTGCCAGCAGCTTGAGATCCGGACAGACAAACATTCAGTACTTC.

This CDR3 is CASSLFFGEYGYTF. Written as DNA, the CDR3 is TGTGCCAGCAGTTTATTTTTCGGGGAATATGGCTACACCTTC. This chain links TRBV28 with TRBJ1-2; D is unresolved. CDR3 length equals 14 residues. Germline V gives CDR1 MDHEN, CDR2 SYDVKM. Trimming removed 1 base at V and 5 bases at J, with 11 bases between.

This clone was found a few times. The V and J genes are TRBV28 and TRBJ2-7; possible D gene TRBD1, 6 bases. V was shortened by 6 bases and J by 3 bases, with 12 bases between the two germline ends. Germline CDR1 MDHEN, CDR2 SYDVKM. This CDR3 is 13 amino acids long. CDR3 nucleotide sequence: TGTGCCAGCAGCTGGGGGCTGAGCTACGAGCAGTACTTC. This codes for CASSWGLSYEQYF.

Only a few counts were recorded for this clone. The sample has other DNA sequences that encode this CDR3 too. The chain carries TRBV20-1 and TRBJ2-1, with a weak D call TRBD2 (5 bases). The CDR3 is 11 amino acids. The germline V gene encodes CDR1 DFQATT and CDR2 SNEGSKA (reference sequence). V was cut by 6 bases and J by 4 bases, with 7 bases left in between. CDR3: CSASGYNEQFF. As DNA, the CDR3 is TGCAGTGCCTCGGGGTACAATGAGCAGTTCTTC.

As DNA, the CDR3 is TGCAGCGTTGCTGTTTTTGGGACAGACGACGGGGGGACCCAGTACTTC. Encoded protein: CSVAVFGTDDGGTQYF. This chain uses TRBV29-1 with TRBJ2-5, with D perhaps TRBD1 (7 bases). CDR1 SQVTM and CDR2 ANQGSEA come from the germline V gene. V was cut by 4 bases and J by 7 bases, with 25 bases left in between. This CDR3 has 16 amino acids.

The V call is TRBV5-1, the J call TRBJ2-1; TRBD1 agrees at 9 bases. V shed 4 bases and J 7 bases; nucleotides not matched to a gene: 3. This CDR3 comprises 13 residues. From germline, CDR1 is SGHRS and CDR2 YFSETQ. This chain's CDR3 is CASSNGQGNEQFF. DNA of the CDR3: TGCGCCAGCAGCAACGGACAGGGGAATGAGCAGTTCTTC.

The J gene is TRBJ2-1, the V gene TRBV11-2; 10 nucleotides align to TRBD2. CDR3 size: 16 residues. Germline loops: CDR1 SGHAT, CDR2 FQNNGV. The junction had 11 bases not matched to a gene; V was cut back by 5 bases and J by 7 bases. CDR3 sequence reads: CASSPQGLASGNEQFF. CDR3 in DNA: TGTGCCAGCAGCCCTCAGGGACTAGCGTCAGGGAATGAGCAGTTCTTC.

The chain combines TRBV27 with TRBJ1-2, with a possible D match to TRBD1 (5 bases). Looked up from germline, CDR1 is MNHEY and CDR2 is SMNVEV (reference sequence). This CDR3 spans 14 amino acids. The ends were cut back, 6 bases at V and 5 bases at J, with 16 bases in the middle. CDR3 nucleotide sequence: TGTGCCAGCAGGTCCGGGGGGGGTGTATATGGCTACACCTTC. This encodes CASRSGGGVYGYTF.

The gene calls are TRBV5-4 and TRBJ1-5, with 8 nucleotides matching TRBD1. The CDR3 has 15 amino acids. Germline CDR1 SGHNT, CDR2 YYREEE (reference sequence). J lost 1 base, V lost 5 bases, and 5 bases had no gene match. CDR3 residues: CASSSGGSSNQPQHF. The CDR3 DNA reads TGTGCCAGCAGTTCAGGGGGCAGCAGCAATCAGCCCCAGCATTTT.

The chain recombines TRBV7-3 with TRBJ2-7; D perhaps matches TRBD2 (6 bases). Germline lookup yields CDR1 SGHTA and CDR2 FQGTGA. The CDR3 is 15 amino acids. The V and J ends lost 2 bases and 3 bases respectively, with 14 bases between them. The DNA for the CDR3 is TGTGCCAGCAGCTTAGTTCCGGGAGCCCACTACGAGCAGTACTTC. Its translation: CASSLVPGAHYEQYF.